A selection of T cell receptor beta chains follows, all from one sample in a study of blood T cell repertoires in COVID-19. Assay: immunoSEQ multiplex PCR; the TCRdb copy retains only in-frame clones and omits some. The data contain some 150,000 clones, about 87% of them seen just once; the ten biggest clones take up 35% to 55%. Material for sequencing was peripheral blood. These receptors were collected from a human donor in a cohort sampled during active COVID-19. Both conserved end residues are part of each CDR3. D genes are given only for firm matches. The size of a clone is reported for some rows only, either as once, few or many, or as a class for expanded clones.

DNA: TGTGCCAGTAGTGTACAGGGGGCGGCGAATGAAAAACTGTTTTTT; CDR3: CASSVQGAANEKLFF; V: TRBV19; D: TRBD1; J: TRBJ1-4; size: NA
DNA: TGTGCCAGCAGCTTAGAAGGGGGCCCTACGAAAGGCTACACCTTC; CDR3: CASSLEGGPTKGYTF; V: TRBV7-9; D: TRBD1; J: TRBJ1-2; size: NA
DNA: TGTGCCACCAGCGGACTAGCGGGAGCAAATACCTACAATGAGCAGTTCTTC; CDR3: CATSGLAGANTYNEQFF; V: TRBV15; D: TRBD2; J: TRBJ2-1; size: NA
DNA: TGTGCCAGCAGCGCGCTAGCGGGAGGGCAGCTGGAGACCCAGTACTTC; CDR3: CASSALAGGQLETQYF; V: TRBV9; D: TRBD2; J: TRBJ2-5; size: NA
DNA: TGTGCCAGCAGCCCGTTAGCGGGGAGCTCCTACAATGAGCAGTTCTTC; CDR3: CASSPLAGSSYNEQFF; V: TRBV11-2; D: TRBD2; J: TRBJ2-1; size: NA
DNA: TGTGCCAGCAGCTTAGTTGGGACAGGGGTTAAAGGGGGCTATGGCTACACCTTC; CDR3: CASSLVGTGVKGGYGYTF; V: TRBV7-2; D: TRBD1; J: TRBJ1-2; size: NA
DNA: TGTGCCAGCAGTTACTCGAAGCCTTTGAATGAAGCTTTCTTT; CDR3: CASSYSKPLNEAFF; V: TRBV6-2/TRBV6-3; D: NA; J: TRBJ1-1; size: NA
DNA: TGTGCCAGCAGCCAAAGGACAGGGGGCCCAACCTTTAGCAATCAGCCCCAGCATTTT; CDR3: CASSQRTGGPTFSNQPQHF; V: TRBV3-1/TRBV3-2; D: TRBD1; J: TRBJ1-5; size: once
DNA: TGTGCCTCGGCAGGCAACTCTGGAAACACCATATATTTT; CDR3: CASAGNSGNTIYF; V: TRBV30; D: NA; J: TRBJ1-3; size: NA
DNA: TGTGCCAGCAGCGTAGCTAGCGGGATTAGCACAGATACGCAGTATTTT; CDR3: CASSVASGISTDTQYF; V: TRBV9; D: TRBD2; J: TRBJ2-3; size: NA
DNA: TGTGCCAGCAGCTCGGCGACAGGGATGAACACTGAAGCTTTCTTT; CDR3: CASSSATGMNTEAFF; V: TRBV7-6; D: TRBD1; J: TRBJ1-1; size: NA
DNA: TGTGCCAGCAGCGCTGGGACAGTGAATCAGCCCCAGCATTTT; CDR3: CASSAGTVNQPQHF; V: TRBV7-6; D: TRBD1; J: TRBJ1-5; size: NA
DNA: TGTGCCAGCAGCCAAGGTCGGGGGGGCCTGGAGACCCAGTACTTC; CDR3: CASSQGRGGLETQYF; V: TRBV3-1/TRBV3-2; D: TRBD2; J: TRBJ2-5; size: once
DNA: TGTGCCAGCAGTGAAGGGGCTAGCGGCTACAATGAGCAGTTCTTC; CDR3: CASSEGASGYNEQFF; V: TRBV6-1; D: TRBD2; J: TRBJ2-1; size: NA
DNA: TGTGCCTGGAGTATCTTCGCAGATACGCAGTATTTT; CDR3: CAWSIFADTQYF; V: TRBV30; D: NA; J: TRBJ2-3; size: NA
DNA: TGTGCCAGCAGCTCTCGCGACAGGACCAATGAGCAGTTCTTC; CDR3: CASSSRDRTNEQFF; V: TRBV7-9; D: NA; J: TRBJ2-1; size: NA
DNA: TGCGCCAGCAGCCACCGGGACAGGGACAATGGCTACACCTTC; CDR3: CASSHRDRDNGYTF; V: TRBV4-3; D: TRBD1; J: TRBJ1-2; size: NA
DNA: TGTGCCAGCAGCCATCGACTAGCGGGGGGGCGCGAGCAGTACTTC; CDR3: CASSHRLAGGREQYF; V: TRBV4-2; D: TRBD2; J: TRBJ2-7; size: NA
DNA: TGTGCCAGCAGCTTGGGAGGGACAGGGGCCTATGGCTACACCTTC; CDR3: CASSLGGTGAYGYTF; V: TRBV5-6; D: TRBD1; J: TRBJ1-2; size: NA
DNA: TGTGCCAGCAGCCAAGAGATCGGGGGGCGCACGGATACGCAGTATTTT; CDR3: CASSQEIGGRTDTQYF; V: TRBV3-1/TRBV3-2; D: NA; J: TRBJ2-3; size: NA
DNA: TGTGCCGCTCAGGGGGCGAATTCACCCCTCCACTTT; CDR3: CAAQGANSPLHF; V: TRBV10-3; D: TRBD1; J: TRBJ1-6; size: NA
DNA: TGTGCCAGCAGTTTAACTAGCGGGGACTATAACTATGAGCAGTTCTTC; CDR3: CASSLTSGDYNYEQFF; V: TRBV6-5; D: TRBD2; J: TRBJ2-1; size: NA
DNA: TGTGCCAGCAGCACCCGCCCCGTAGGAGGGTATGGGAAGCAGTTCTTC; CDR3: CASSTRPVGGYGKQFF; V: TRBV7-2; D: NA; J: TRBJ2-1; size: NA
DNA: TGTGCCAGTAGTATCGGCAGGGGGCAAACTGAAGCTTTCTTT; CDR3: CASSIGRGQTEAFF; V: TRBV19; D: TRBD1; J: TRBJ1-1; size: NA
DNA: TGTGCCAGCAGCTTTGGCCTAGGGGAGGCCGGGGAGCTGTTTTTT; CDR3: CASSFGLGEAGELFF; V: TRBV7-8; D: NA; J: TRBJ2-2; size: NA
DNA: TGTGCTAGTGGTTTGGTACTGGGACTCCCTGCGAGGGACACTGAAGCTTTCTTT; CDR3: CASGLVLGLPARDTEAFF; V: TRBV12-5; D: NA; J: TRBJ1-1; size: once
DNA: TGTGCCTGGACCTTTAACACTGAAGCTTTCTTT; CDR3: CAWTFNTEAFF; V: TRBV30; D: NA; J: TRBJ1-1; size: many
DNA: TGTGCCAGCAGCGCTAGACTAGCGGGGCGGCCAACGAATCATACGCAGTATTTT; CDR3: CASSARLAGRPTNHTQYF; V: TRBV5-7; D: TRBD2; J: TRBJ2-3; size: NA
DNA: TGCAGCGTTACCGGGACAGGGTCTGAAAAACTGTTTTTT; CDR3: CSVTGTGSEKLFF; V: TRBV29-1; D: TRBD1; J: TRBJ1-4; size: NA
DNA: TGTGCCAGCAGCTTAGAGGGACAGGGGACCTCTGGAAACACCATATATTTT; CDR3: CASSLEGQGTSGNTIYF; V: TRBV7-2; D: TRBD1; J: TRBJ1-3; size: NA
DNA: TGCGCCAGCAGCCGCTCTAGCGGGGCCCGACCCTACAATGAGCAGTTCTTC; CDR3: CASSRSSGARPYNEQFF; V: TRBV5-1; D: TRBD2; J: TRBJ2-1; size: NA
DNA: TGTGCCAGCAGCTCCCGGACAGGGGGCGTCAAAAACATTCAGTACTTC; CDR3: CASSSRTGGVKNIQYF; V: TRBV13; D: TRBD1; J: TRBJ2-4; size: NA
DNA: TGTGCCAGCAGTGAAATACAGGGGGCTTCACCCCTCCACTTT; CDR3: CASSEIQGASPLHF; V: TRBV6-1; D: TRBD1; J: TRBJ1-6; size: NA
DNA: TGTGCCAGCAGCGAAAGGGGACAGGGAATTGGGGACACTGAAGCTTTCTTT; CDR3: CASSERGQGIGDTEAFF; V: TRBV6-2/TRBV6-3; D: TRBD1; J: TRBJ1-1; size: once
DNA: TGTGCCAGCAGTCTAAATACGCAGTATTTT; CDR3: CASSLNTQYF; V: TRBV12-3/TRBV12-4; D: NA; J: TRBJ2-3; size: NA
DNA: TGTGCCAGCAGCTTTGTTCAGGAAAACAATCAGCCCCAGCATTTT; CDR3: CASSFVQENNQPQHF; V: TRBV7-3; D: NA; J: TRBJ1-5; size: few
DNA: TGTGCCATCACATCAGGGACAGGTTACAATGAGCAGTTCTTC; CDR3: CAITSGTGYNEQFF; V: TRBV10-3; D: TRBD1; J: TRBJ2-1; size: NA
DNA: TGTGCCAGCAGTACGGACAGGGCTGGAAACACCATATATTTT; CDR3: CASSTDRAGNTIYF; V: TRBV6-5; D: TRBD1; J: TRBJ1-3; size: NA
DNA: TGTGCCAGCAGCTACAGATATACTAACTATGGCTACACCTTC; CDR3: CASSYRYTNYGYTF; V: TRBV14; D: NA; J: TRBJ1-2; size: NA
DNA: TGTGCCAGCAGCCACTCAAGTACCGATACGCAGTATTTT; CDR3: CASSHSSTDTQYF; V: TRBV7-9; D: NA; J: TRBJ2-3; size: once
DNA: TGTGCCAGCAGTTGGACAGGGACCGGGGAGCTGTTTTTT; CDR3: CASSWTGTGELFF; V: TRBV12-3/TRBV12-4; D: TRBD1; J: TRBJ2-2; size: NA
DNA: TGTGCCAGCAGTGAAGCCCCCGGCTCCTACAATGAGCAGTTCTTC; CDR3: CASSEAPGSYNEQFF; V: TRBV6-1; D: NA; J: TRBJ2-1; size: NA
DNA: TGTGCCAGCAGCTTAGCGGGGGGGAGCTGGGGCACCGGGGAGCTGTTTTTT; CDR3: CASSLAGGSWGTGELFF; V: TRBV7-8; D: TRBD2; J: TRBJ2-2; size: NA
DNA: TGCGCCAGCAGTCCGCTAGCGGGAGGGCCGAACACCGGGGAGCTGTTTTTT; CDR3: CASSPLAGGPNTGELFF; V: TRBV5-1; D: TRBD2; J: TRBJ2-2; size: NA
DNA: TGTGCCAGCAGCCGGATGGCGGGAATGAACACTGAAGCTTTCTTT; CDR3: CASSRMAGMNTEAFF; V: TRBV7-3; D: NA; J: TRBJ1-1; size: NA
DNA: TGTGCCAGTAGTATAACCGTGTGGAGCTCTGGGGCCAACGTCCTGACTTTC; CDR3: CASSITVWSSGANVLTF; V: TRBV19; D: NA; J: TRBJ2-6; size: few
DNA: TGTGCCAGCAGCTCGGACAGGGGGCTGGCAGATACGCAGTATTTT; CDR3: CASSSDRGLADTQYF; V: TRBV7-9; D: TRBD1; J: TRBJ2-3; size: once
DNA: TGTGCCAGCAGTCCCAATCTGGGACAGGTAAACTACGAGCAGTACTTC; CDR3: CASSPNLGQVNYEQYF; V: TRBV7-9; D: TRBD1; J: TRBJ2-7; size: NA
DNA: TGCAGCGGTGCTAGGGGCCTTAACACCGGGGAGCTGTTTTTT; CDR3: CSGARGLNTGELFF; V: TRBV29-1; D: NA; J: TRBJ2-2; size: NA
DNA: TGTGCCAGCAGCTTACCCTACGCCCAAGAGACCCAGTACTTC; CDR3: CASSLPYAQETQYF; V: TRBV5-5; D: NA; J: TRBJ2-5; size: NA
DNA: TGTGCCAGCAGCTCCCCACTAGCGGGGGTAGTATACGAGCAGTACTTC; CDR3: CASSSPLAGVVYEQYF; V: TRBV6-2/TRBV6-3; D: TRBD2; J: TRBJ2-7; size: NA
DNA: TGTGCCAGTACCGAGACAGGGGGCCTTGAAAAACTGTTTTTT; CDR3: CASTETGGLEKLFF; V: TRBV19; D: TRBD1; J: TRBJ1-4; size: NA
DNA: TGCGCCAGCAGCGGCCGGACTAGCGGGAGGCCCAATGAGCAGTTCTTC; CDR3: CASSGRTSGRPNEQFF; V: TRBV5-1; D: TRBD2; J: TRBJ2-1; size: NA
DNA: TGTGCCAGTAGTATTCAGGGGGTGAACACTGAAGCTTTCTTT; CDR3: CASSIQGVNTEAFF; V: TRBV19; D: TRBD1; J: TRBJ1-1; size: NA
DNA: TGTGCCAGCAGAGCCCTAGCGGGGGGCGAGACCCAGTACTTC; CDR3: CASRALAGGETQYF; V: TRBV6-5; D: TRBD2; J: TRBJ2-5; size: NA